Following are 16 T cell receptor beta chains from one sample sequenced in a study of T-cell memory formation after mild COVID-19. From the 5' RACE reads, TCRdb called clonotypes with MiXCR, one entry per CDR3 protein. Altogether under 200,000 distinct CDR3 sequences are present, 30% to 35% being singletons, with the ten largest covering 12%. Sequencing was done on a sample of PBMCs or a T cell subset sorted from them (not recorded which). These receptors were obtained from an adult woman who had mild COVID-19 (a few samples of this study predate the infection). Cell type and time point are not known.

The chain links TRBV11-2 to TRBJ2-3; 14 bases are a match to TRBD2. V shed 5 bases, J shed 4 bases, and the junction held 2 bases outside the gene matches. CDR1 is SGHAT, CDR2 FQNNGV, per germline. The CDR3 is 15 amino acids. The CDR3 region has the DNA TGTGCCAGCAGCAAGACTAGCGGGGGGGCAGATACGCAGTATTTT. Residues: CASSKTSGGADTQYF.

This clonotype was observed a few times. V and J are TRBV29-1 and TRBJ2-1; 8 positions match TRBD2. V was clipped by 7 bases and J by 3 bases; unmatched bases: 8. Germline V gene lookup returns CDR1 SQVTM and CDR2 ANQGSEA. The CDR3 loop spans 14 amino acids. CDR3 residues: CSADSGTLYNEQFF. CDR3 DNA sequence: TGCAGCGCCGATAGCGGGACGCTCTACAATGAGCAGTTCTTC.

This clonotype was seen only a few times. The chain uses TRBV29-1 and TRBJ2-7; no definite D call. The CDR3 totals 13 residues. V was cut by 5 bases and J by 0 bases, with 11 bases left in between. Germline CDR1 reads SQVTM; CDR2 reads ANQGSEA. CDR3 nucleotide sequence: TGCAGCGTTACCGCAGAAATCTCCTACGAGCAGTACTTC. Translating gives CSVTAEISYEQYF.

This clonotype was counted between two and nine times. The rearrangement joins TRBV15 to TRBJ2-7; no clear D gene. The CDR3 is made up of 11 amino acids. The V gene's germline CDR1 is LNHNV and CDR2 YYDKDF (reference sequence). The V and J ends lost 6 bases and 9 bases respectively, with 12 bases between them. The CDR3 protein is CATRRPPGQYF. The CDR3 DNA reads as TGTGCCACCAGGCGCCCCCCTGGGCAGTACTTC.

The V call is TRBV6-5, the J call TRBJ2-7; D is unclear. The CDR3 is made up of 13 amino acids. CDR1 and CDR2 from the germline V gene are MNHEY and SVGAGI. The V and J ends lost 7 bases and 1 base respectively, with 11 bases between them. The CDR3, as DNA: TGTGCCAGCAAGGGCGGAGCTTCCTACGAGCAGTACTTC. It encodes CASKGGASYEQYF.

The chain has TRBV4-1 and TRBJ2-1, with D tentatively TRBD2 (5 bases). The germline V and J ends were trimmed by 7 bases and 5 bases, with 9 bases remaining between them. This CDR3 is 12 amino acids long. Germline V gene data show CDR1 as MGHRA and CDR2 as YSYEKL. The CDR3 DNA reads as TGCGCCAGCATCGGAGGAAACAATGAGCAGTTCTTC. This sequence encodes CASIGGNNEQFF.

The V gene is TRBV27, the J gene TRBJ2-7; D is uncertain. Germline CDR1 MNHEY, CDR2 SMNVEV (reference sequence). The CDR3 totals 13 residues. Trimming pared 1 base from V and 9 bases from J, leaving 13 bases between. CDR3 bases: TGTGCCAGCAGTTTATTTCCAGATCACGGGCAGTACTTC. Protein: CASSLFPDHGQYF.

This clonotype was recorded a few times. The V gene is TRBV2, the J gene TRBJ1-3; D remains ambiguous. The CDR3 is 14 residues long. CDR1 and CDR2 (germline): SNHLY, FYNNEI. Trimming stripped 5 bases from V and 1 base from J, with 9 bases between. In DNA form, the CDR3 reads TGTGCCAGCAGTATGGGATGGTCTGGAAACACCATATATTTT. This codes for CASSMGWSGNTIYF.

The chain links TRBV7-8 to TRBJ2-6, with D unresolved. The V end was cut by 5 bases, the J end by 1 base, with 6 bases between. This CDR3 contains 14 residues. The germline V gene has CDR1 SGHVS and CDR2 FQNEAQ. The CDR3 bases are TGTGCCAGCAGCCCAGTTTCTGGGGCCAACGTCCTGACTTTC. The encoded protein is CASSPVSGANVLTF.

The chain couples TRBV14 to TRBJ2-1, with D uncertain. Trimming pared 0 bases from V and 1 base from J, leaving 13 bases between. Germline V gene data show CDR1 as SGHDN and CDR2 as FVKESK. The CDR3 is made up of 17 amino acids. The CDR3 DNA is TGTGCCAGCAGCCAAGACATCGTAGTGATTTCCTACAATGAGCAGTTCTTC. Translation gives CASSQDIVVISYNEQFF.

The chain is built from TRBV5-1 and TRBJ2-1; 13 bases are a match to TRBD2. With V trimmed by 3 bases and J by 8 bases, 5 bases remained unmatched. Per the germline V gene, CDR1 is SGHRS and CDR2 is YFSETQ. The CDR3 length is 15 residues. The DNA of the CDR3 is TGCGCCAGCAGCTGGGGACTAGCGGGAAGCGATGAGCAGTTCTTC. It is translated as CASSWGLAGSDEQFF.

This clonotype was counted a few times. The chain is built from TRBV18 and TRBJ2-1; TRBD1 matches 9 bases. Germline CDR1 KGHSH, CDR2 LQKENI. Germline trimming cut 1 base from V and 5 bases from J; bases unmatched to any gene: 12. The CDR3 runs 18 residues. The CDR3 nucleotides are TGTGCCAGCTCACCACTGGGACAGGGACCGGGAGTAAACAATGAGCAGTTCTTC. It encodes CASSPLGQGPGVNNEQFF.

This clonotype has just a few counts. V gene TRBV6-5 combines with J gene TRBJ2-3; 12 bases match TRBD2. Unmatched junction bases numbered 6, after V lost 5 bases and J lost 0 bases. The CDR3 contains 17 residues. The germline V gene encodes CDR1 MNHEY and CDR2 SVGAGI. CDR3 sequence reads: CASSGLAGGASTDTQYF. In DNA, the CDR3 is TGTGCCAGCAGTGGGCTAGCGGGAGGGGCAAGCACAGATACGCAGTATTTT.

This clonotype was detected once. The chain's CDR3 is CASSSTGTSYYEQYF. The CDR3 DNA is TGTGCCAGCAGCTCAACAGGGACTAGCTACTACGAGCAGTACTTC. This chain connects TRBV7-2 to TRBJ2-7; 9 bases are shared with TRBD2. The CDR3 runs 15 residues. The ends lost 4 bases at V and 3 bases at J; junction bases unmatched: 7. Germline V CDR1 and CDR2: SGHTA, FQGNSA.

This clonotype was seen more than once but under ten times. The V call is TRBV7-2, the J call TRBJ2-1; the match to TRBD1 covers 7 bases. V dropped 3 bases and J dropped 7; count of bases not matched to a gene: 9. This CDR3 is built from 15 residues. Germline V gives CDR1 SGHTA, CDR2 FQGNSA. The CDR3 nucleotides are TGTGCCAGCAGCTTCGGAACAGGGGTGTTGAATGAGCAGTTCTTC. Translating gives CASSFGTGVLNEQFF.

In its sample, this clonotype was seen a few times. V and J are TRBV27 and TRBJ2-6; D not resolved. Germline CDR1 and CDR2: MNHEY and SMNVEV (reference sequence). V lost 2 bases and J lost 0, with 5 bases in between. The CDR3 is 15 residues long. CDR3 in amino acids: CASSLIASGANVLTF. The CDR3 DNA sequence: TGTGCCAGCAGTTTAATCGCCTCTGGGGCCAACGTCCTGACTTTC.